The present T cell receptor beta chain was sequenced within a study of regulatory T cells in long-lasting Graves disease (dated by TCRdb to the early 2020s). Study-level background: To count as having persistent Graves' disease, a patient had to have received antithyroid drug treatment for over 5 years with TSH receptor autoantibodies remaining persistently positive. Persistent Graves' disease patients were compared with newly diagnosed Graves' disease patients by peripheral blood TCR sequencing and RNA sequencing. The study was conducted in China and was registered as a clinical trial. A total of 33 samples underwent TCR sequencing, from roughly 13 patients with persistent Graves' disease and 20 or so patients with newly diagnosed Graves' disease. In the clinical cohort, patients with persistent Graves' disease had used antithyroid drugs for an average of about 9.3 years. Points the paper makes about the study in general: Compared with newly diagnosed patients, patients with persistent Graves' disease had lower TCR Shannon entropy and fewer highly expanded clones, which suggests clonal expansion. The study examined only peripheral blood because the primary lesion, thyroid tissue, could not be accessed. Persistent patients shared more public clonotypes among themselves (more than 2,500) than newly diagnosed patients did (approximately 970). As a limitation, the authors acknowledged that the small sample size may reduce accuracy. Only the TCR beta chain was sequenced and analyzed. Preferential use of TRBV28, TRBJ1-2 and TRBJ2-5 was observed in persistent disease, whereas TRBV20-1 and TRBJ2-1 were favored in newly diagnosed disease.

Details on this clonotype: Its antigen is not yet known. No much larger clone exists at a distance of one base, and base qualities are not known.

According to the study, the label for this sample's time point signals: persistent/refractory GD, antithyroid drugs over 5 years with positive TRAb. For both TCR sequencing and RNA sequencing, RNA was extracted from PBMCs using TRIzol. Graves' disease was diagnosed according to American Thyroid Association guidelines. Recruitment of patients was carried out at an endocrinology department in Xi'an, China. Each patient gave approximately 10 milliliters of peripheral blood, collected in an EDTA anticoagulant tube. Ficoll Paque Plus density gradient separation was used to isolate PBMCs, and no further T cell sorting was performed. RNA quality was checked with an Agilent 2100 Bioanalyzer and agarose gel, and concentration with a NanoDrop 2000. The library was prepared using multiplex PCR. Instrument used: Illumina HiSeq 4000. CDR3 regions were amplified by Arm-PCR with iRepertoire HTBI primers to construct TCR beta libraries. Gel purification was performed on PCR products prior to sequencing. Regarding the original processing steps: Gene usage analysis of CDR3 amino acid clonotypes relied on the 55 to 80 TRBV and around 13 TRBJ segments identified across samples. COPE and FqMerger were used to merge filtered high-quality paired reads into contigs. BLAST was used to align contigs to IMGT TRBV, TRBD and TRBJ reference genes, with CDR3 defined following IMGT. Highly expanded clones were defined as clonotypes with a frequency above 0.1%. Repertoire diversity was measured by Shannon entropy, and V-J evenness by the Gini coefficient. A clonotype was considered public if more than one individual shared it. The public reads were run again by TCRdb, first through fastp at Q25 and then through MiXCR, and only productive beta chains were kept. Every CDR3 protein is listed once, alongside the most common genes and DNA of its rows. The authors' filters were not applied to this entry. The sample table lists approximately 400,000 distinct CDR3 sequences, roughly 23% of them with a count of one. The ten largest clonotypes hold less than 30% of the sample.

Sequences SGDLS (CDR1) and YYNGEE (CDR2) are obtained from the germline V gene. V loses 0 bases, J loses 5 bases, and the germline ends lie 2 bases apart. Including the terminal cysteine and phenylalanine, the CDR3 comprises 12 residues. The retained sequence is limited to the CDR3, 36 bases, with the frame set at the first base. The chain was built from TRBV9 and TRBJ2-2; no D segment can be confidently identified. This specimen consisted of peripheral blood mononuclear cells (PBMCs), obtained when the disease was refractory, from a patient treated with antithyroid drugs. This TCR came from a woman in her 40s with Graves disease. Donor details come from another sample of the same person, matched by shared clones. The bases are TGTGCCAGCAGCGTAGAAACCGGGGAGCTGTTTTTT. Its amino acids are CASSVETGELFF.